This paragraph covers one T cell receptor (beta chain) sequence. The antigen remains unidentified. V lost 8 bases, J lost 9 bases, and 20 bases lay in between. This CDR3 region has 15 residues. Germline V gene lookup returns CDR1 MNHNS and CDR2 SASEGT. Both 60 Vbeta primers and 13 Jbeta primers went into the PCR. TCRdb's table, derived via immunoSEQ multiplex PCR, lists solely in-frame clones and lacks some. This table has 150,000 to 200,000 clones, 84% appearing once. This sample is part of a study of cytomegalovirus exposure and HLA in healthy donors. Study-level findings and limits: It has been reported that TCR beta sequences accurately predicted the HLA-A and HLA-B alleles of most subjects. Available immune exposure information was restricted to CMV serostatus only. Highest at DRB1 and lowest at HLA-C, TCR association rates differed among HLA loci in a later analysis. Roughly uniform sequencing depth across donors was assumed, possibly incorrectly.

Sequencing was done on a sample of PBMCs. The receptor comes from a boy under 18 in good health and CMV-seronegative. The genes are TRBV6-1 and TRBJ1-6; perhaps TRBD1 as D (6 bases). The CDR3 bases are TGTGCCAGCGGTTCCCCAGGGGAAGGAAGTTCACCCCTCCACTTT. The encoded protein is CASGSPGEGSSPLHF.